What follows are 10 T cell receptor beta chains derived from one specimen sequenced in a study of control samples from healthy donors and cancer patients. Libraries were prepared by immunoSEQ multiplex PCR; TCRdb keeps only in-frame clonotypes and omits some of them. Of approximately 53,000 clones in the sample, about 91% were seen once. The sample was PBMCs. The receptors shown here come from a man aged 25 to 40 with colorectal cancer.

CDR3 nucleotides: TGTGCCAGCAGCGAACGGGACAGTCAGCCCCAGCATTTT. It specifies CASSERDSQPQHF. J is TRBJ1-5 and V is TRBV7-9; 7 bases align to TRBD1. The CDR3 is made up of 13 amino acids. V shed 5 bases and J 6 bases; nucleotides not matched to a gene: 4. CDR1 and CDR2 from the germline V gene are SEHNR and FQNEAQ (reference sequence).

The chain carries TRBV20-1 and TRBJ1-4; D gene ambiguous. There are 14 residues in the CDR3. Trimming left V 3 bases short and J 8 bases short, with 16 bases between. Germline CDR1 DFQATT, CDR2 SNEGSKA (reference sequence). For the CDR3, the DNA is TGCAGTGCTAGTGAGGAGGGTTATAGCGAAAAACTGTTTTTT. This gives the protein CSASEEGYSEKLFF.

The CDR3 nucleotides are TGTGCCAGCAGCCCGGAAACGGCGGAGACCCAGTACTTC. It encodes CASSPETAETQYF. The genes are TRBV5-6 and TRBJ2-5; D is unresolved. Germline loops: CDR1 SGHDT, CDR2 YYEEEE. Trimming left V 4 bases short and J 5 bases short, with 12 bases between. The CDR3 has 13 residues.

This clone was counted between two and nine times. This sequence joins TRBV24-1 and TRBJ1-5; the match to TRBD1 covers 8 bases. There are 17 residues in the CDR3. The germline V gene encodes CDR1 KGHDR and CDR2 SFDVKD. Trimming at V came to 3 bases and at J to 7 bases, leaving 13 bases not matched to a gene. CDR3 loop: CATSDPAQGGNGQPQHF. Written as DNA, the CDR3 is TGTGCCACCAGTGATCCCGCACAGGGGGGGAATGGACAGCCCCAGCATTTT.

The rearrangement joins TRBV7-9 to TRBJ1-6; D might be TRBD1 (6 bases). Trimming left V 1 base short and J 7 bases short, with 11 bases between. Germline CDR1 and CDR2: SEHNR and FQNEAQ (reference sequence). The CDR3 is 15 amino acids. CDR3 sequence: CASSLGQGNNSPLHF. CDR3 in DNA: TGTGCCAGCAGCTTAGGGCAGGGGAACAATTCACCCCTCCACTTT.

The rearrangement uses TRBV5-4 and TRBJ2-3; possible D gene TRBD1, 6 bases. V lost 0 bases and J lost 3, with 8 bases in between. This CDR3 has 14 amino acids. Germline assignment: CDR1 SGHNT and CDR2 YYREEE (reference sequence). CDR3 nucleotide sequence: TGTGCCAGCAGCTTGGGGACAGCGACAGATACGCAGTATTTT. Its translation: CASSLGTATDTQYF.

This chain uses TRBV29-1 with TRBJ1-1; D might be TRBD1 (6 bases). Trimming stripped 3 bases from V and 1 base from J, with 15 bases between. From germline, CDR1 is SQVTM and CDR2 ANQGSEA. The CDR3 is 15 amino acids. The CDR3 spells CSVDKIRGGNTEAFF. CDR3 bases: TGCAGCGTTGACAAGATACGAGGGGGGAACACTGAAGCTTTCTTT.

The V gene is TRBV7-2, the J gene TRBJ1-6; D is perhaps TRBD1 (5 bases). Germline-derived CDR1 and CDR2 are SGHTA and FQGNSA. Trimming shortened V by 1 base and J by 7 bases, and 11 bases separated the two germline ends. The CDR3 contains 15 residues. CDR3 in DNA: TGTGCCAGCAGCTTAGGTAGGGGATGGAATTCACCCCTCCACTTT. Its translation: CASSLGRGWNSPLHF.

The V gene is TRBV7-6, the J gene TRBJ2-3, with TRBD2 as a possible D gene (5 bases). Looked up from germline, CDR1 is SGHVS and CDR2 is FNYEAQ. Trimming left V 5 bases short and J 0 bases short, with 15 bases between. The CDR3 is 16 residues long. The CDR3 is CASSHTERSSTDTQYF. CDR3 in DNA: TGTGCCAGCAGCCATACCGAGCGGTCTAGCACAGATACGCAGTATTTT.

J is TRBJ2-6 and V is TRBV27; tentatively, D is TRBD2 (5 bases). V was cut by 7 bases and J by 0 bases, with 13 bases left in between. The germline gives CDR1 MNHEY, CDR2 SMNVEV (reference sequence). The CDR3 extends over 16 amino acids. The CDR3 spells CASTLRRDSGANVLTF. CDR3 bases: TGTGCCAGCACCCTAAGACGGGACTCTGGGGCCAACGTCCTGACTTTC.